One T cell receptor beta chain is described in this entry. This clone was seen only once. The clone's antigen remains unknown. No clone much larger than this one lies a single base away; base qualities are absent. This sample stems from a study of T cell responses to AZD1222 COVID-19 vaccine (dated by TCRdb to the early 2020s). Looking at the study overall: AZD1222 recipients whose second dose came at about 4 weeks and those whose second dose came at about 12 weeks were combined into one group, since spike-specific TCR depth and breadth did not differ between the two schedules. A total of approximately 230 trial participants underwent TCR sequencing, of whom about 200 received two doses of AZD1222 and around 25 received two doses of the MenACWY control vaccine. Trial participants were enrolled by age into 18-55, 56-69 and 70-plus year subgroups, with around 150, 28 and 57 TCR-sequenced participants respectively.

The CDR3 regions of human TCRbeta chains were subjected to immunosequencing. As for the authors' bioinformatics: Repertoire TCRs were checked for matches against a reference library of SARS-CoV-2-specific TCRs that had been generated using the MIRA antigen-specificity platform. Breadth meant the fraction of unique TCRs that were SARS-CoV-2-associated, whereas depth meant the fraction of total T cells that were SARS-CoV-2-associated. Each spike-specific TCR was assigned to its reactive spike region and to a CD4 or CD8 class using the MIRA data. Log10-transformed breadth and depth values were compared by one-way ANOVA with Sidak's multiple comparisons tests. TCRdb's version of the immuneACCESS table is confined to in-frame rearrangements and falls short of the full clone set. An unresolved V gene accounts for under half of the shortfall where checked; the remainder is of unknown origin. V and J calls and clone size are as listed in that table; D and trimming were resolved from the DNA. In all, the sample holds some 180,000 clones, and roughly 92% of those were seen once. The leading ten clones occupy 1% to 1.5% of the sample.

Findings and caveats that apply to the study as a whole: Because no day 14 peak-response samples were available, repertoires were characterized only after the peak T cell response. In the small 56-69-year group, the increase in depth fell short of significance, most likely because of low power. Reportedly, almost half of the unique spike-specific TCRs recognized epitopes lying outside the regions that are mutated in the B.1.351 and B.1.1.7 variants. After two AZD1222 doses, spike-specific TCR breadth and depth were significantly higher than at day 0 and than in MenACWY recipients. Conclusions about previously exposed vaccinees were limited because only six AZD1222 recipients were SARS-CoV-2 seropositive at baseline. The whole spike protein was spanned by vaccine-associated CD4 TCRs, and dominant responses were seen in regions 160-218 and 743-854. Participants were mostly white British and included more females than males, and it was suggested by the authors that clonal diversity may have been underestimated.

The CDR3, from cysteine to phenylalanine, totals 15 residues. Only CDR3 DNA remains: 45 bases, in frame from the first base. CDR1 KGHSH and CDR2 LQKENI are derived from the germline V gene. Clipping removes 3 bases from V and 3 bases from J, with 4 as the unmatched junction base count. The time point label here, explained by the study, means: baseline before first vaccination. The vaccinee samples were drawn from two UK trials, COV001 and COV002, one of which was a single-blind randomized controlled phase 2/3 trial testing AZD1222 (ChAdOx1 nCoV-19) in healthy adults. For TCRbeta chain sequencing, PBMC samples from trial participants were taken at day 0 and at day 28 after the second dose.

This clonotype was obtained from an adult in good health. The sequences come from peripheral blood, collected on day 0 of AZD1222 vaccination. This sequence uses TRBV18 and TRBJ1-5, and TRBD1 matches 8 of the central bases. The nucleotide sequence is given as TGTGCCAGCTCACCTCCGGGACAGGCCAATCAGCCCCAGCATTTT. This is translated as CASSPPGQANQPQHF. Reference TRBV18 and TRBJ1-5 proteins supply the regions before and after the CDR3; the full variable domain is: NAGVMQNPRHLVRRRGQEARLRCSPMKGHSHVYWYRQLPEEGLKFMVYLQKENIIDESGMPKERFSAEFPKEGPSILRIQQVVRGDSAAYFCASSPPGQANQPQHFGDGTRLSIL.